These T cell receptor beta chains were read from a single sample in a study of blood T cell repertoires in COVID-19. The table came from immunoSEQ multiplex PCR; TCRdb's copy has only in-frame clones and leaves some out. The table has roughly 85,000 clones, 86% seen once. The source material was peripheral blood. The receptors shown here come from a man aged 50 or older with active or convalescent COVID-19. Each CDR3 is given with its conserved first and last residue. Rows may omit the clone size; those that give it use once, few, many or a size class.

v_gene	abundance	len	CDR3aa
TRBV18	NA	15	CASSPTGDPNQPQHF
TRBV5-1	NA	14	CASSLTGSRETQYF
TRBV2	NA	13	CASSGTGVETQYF
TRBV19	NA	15	CASTDRGISNQPQHF
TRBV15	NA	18	CATSRESNTGEGNQPQHF
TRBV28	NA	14	CASSLRLGGNIQYF
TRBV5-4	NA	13	CASSLTGMDEQYF
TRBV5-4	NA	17	CASSLDRTSGNSGELFF
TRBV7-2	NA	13	CASSQGLGTEAFF
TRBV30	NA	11	CAWSVRGEQFF
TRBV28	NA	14	CASSLRGGHTEAFF
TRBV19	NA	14	CASSPGVGAYEQYF
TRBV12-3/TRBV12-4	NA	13	CASSPGHNTEAFF
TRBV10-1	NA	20	CLILAGGQGNISPSGNTIYF
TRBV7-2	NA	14	CASSSTSVYTEAFF
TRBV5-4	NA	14	CASSLNPAGNTIYF
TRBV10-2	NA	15	CASSEDSGSYNEQFF
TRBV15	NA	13	CATSTRRNTEAFF
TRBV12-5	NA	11	CASGRGPEQFF
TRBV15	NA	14	CATSRDRVTETQYF
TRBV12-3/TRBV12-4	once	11	CASSQGYGYTF
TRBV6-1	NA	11	CASRRRETQYF
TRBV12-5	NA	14	CASGLVGQGNTIYF
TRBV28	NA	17	CASSTRTGTGGYDEQYF
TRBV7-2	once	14	CASSTGTSPYEQYF
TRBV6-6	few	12	CASLGPDNEQFF
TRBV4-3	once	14	CASSVGGPTGELFF